The following is a TCR beta chain sequence with its context. Its antigen is still unknown. This CDR3 comprises 16 residues. Between the trimmed V and J ends, which lost 3 bases and 2 bases, there was a span of 14 bases. Per the germline V gene, CDR1 is LNHDA and CDR2 is SQIVND (reference sequence). Using immunoSEQ multiplex PCR, the repertoire was profiled, and TCRdb retains in-frame clones only, with some absent. Of nearly 80,000 clones detected, more than 80% appear once; the ten largest clones hold 0.35% to 0.5%. The record originates from a study of OX40 agonist ivuxolimab in advanced cancers. Broader study findings: Among patients with partial responses at 0.1-3.0 mg/kg, clonal expansion was among the lowest.

The starting material was CD4+ or CD8+ T cells sorted from blood, obtained in a trial of the OX40 agonist ivuxolimab. The chain couples TRBV19 to TRBJ1-5; D might be TRBD1 (5 bases). The TCR sequence derives from an adult with an advanced solid tumor such as melanoma, head and neck, liver or kidney cancer. Here the CDR3 DNA reads TGTGCCAGTAGTATTAGGGCCCGGGGGGGCAATCAGCCCCAGCATTTT. It is translated as CASSIRARGGNQPQHF.